Shown below are 24 T cell receptor beta chains from a single sample sequenced in a study of cytomegalovirus exposure and HLA in healthy donors (dated 2017 in TCRdb). The library was produced with the immunoSEQ multiplex PCR assay. TCRdb limited this immuneACCESS table to in-frame rearrangements with V and J called. A share of clones is missing; checked studies link under half to unresolved V genes, and the rest is unexplained. The sample records approximately 160,000 clones, around 96% of which are singletons. Roughly 1% of the sample rests with the top ten. The sample was PBMCs. All receptors come from a woman younger than 35 in good health and CMV-seronegative.

The J gene is TRBJ2-4, the V gene TRBV7-9; possible D gene TRBD2, 5 bases. The length of the CDR3 is 14 residues. CDR1 and CDR2 from the germline V gene are SEHNR and FQNEAQ (reference sequence). V was clipped by 1 base and J by 7 bases, with 11 bases between them. The chain's CDR3 is CASSLEEDRNIQYF. CDR3 bases: TGTGCCAGCAGCTTAGAGGAGGATCGGAACATTCAGTACTTC. Combining the CDR3 with reference TRBV7-9 and TRBJ2-4 gives the whole variable domain DTGVSQNPRHKITKRGQNVTFRCDPISEHNRLYWYRQTLGQGPEFLTYFQNEAQLEKSRLLSDRFSAERPKGSFSTLEIQRTEQGDSAMYLCASSLEEDRNIQYFGAGTRLSVL.

The gene calls are TRBV11-3 and TRBJ2-7, with D unclear. Looked up from germline, CDR1 is SGHNT and CDR2 is YENEEA. Trimming took off 5 bases at V and 1 base at J, with 12 bases between the two ends. The length of the CDR3 is 14 residues. DNA for the CDR3: TGTGCCAGCAGCCCCCTATTCTGTTCCTACGAGCAGTACTTC. It yields the protein CASSPLFCSYEQYF.

The chain uses TRBV18 and TRBJ1-4, with 9 bases that match TRBD1. Germline CDR1 reads KGHSH; CDR2 reads LQKENI. Losses at the gene ends were 0 bases for V and 5 bases for J; bases not matched to a gene: 1. CDR3 size: 15 residues. The CDR3 DNA follows: TGTGCCAGCTCACCACCGGGACAGGGCAATGAAAAACTGTTTTTT. Amino acid sequence: CASSPPGQGNEKLFF.

This chain uses TRBV5-4 with TRBJ2-2; maybe TRBD2 (7 bases). The germline V gene has CDR1 SGHNT and CDR2 YYREEE (reference sequence). V was shortened by 2 bases and J by 1 base, with 9 bases between the two germline ends. This CDR3 has 15 amino acids. CDR3 DNA: TGTGCCAGCAGCTTCGGGGGGCGGAACACCGGGGAGCTGTTTTTT. This gives the protein CASSFGGRNTGELFF.

The CDR3 loop reads CASSQQTSGGPPSGELFF. CDR3 in DNA: TGCGCCAGCAGCCAACAGACTAGCGGGGGGCCTCCGTCCGGGGAGCTGTTTTTT. This chain uses TRBV4-3 with TRBJ2-2; the match to TRBD2 covers 13 bases. The germline V gene encodes CDR1 LGHNA and CDR2 YSLEER. The length of the CDR3 is 18 residues. The trim removed 2 bases at V and 6 bases at J, leaving 9 bases unmatched.

The rearrangement links TRBV10-3 to TRBJ2-5; TRBD2 matches at 7 bases. The ends lost 0 bases at V and 2 bases at J; junction bases unmatched: 0. The germline V gene encodes CDR1 ENHRY and CDR2 SYGVKD. This CDR3 is 14 amino acids long. CDR3 in amino acids: CAISESGGQETQYF. The CDR3 nucleotides read TGTGCCATCAGTGAGTCGGGGGGGCAAGAGACCCAGTACTTC.

In DNA, the CDR3 is TGCAGCGTTGTTTTCCGACTCTCGGGGGCAGATACGCAGTATTTT. As protein: CSVVFRLSGADTQYF. This chain uses TRBV29-1 with TRBJ2-3, with a weak D call TRBD2 (6 bases). Trimming cost V 4 bases and J 4 bases, with 18 bases left between them. The CDR3 is 15 amino acids. The germline CDR1 and CDR2 sequences are SQVTM and ANQGSEA.

The chain combines TRBV7-9 with TRBJ1-6, with 8 nucleotides matching TRBD1. CDR1 is SEHNR and CDR2 is FQNEAQ in the germline V gene (reference sequence). The CDR3 has 17 residues. V lost 2 bases to trimming and J lost 5 bases; unmatched junction nucleotides: 8. The CDR3 nucleotides read TGTGCCAGCAGCTTAACCTCGGACAGGGAGAATAATTCACCCCTCCACTTT. It yields the protein CASSLTSDRENNSPLHF.

The chain recombines TRBV4-1 with TRBJ2-5; TRBD2 matches 7 bases. The CDR3 length is 16 residues. V was pared by 1 base and J by 3 bases, with 8 bases of the junction left unmatched. Germline V CDR1 and CDR2: MGHRA, YSYEKL. The CDR3 DNA reads as TGCGCCAGCAGCCAAGCCTCGGCCGGACTAGAAGAGACCCAGTACTTC. It yields the protein CASSQASAGLEETQYF.

The CDR3 reads CASRAPRGYGYTF. The CDR3 DNA is TGTGCCAGCAGAGCTCCCCGGGGCTATGGCTACACCTTC. This chain uses TRBV6-6 with TRBJ1-2, with D unresolved. CDR3 length: 13 residues. Looked up from germline, CDR1 is MNHNY and CDR2 is SVGAGI (reference sequence). Trimming cost V 6 bases and J 4 bases, with 12 bases left between them.

This chain links TRBV6-5 with TRBJ2-1; D is possibly TRBD1 (6 bases). V was shortened by 2 bases and J by 1 base, with 9 bases between the two germline ends. The germline V gene encodes CDR1 MNHEY and CDR2 SVGAGI. This CDR3 comprises 15 residues. CDR3 nucleotide sequence: TGTGCCAGCAGTTACGGGGGCGAGTCCTACAATGAGCAGTTCTTC. Its protein is CASSYGGESYNEQFF.

V usage is TRBV4-1 and J usage is TRBJ1-4; D call uncertain. Germline lookup yields CDR1 MGHRA and CDR2 YSYEKL. Trimming removed 4 bases from V and 8 bases from J, with 14 bases in between. This CDR3 has 14 residues. The CDR3 DNA reads TGCGCCAGCAGCCCGCTTAGCGCTGGGGAAAAACTGTTTTTT. Amino acid sequence: CASSPLSAGEKLFF.

The chain couples TRBV27 to TRBJ2-7, with unresolved D. The CDR3 loop spans 14 amino acids. CDR1 is MNHEY and CDR2 is SMNVEV in the germline V gene (reference sequence). Trimming took off 6 bases at V and 2 bases at J, with 14 bases between the two ends. The chain's CDR3 is CASSRGTPTYEQYF. CDR3 DNA sequence: TGTGCCAGCAGCAGAGGAACTCCCACCTACGAGCAGTACTTC.

CDR3 region: CASSIRADMNTEAFF. CDR3 coding DNA: TGTGCCAGCAGTATTCGCGCCGATATGAACACTGAAGCTTTCTTT. V is TRBV11-2 and J is TRBJ1-1; no firm D call. V lost 6 bases to trimming and J lost 0 bases, with 14 bases between them. CDR1 is SGHAT, CDR2 FQNNGV, per germline. This CDR3 region has 15 residues.

The chain uses TRBV7-9 and TRBJ1-5, with D possibly being TRBD1 (5 bases). The CDR3 sequence is 14 residues long. Trimming stripped 5 bases from V and 3 bases from J, with 11 bases between. Germline values: CDR1 SEHNR, CDR2 FQNEAQ (reference sequence). The chain's CDR3 is CASSRDSLNQPQHF. The CDR3 DNA follows: TGTGCCAGCAGCCGAGACAGTCTCAATCAGCCCCAGCATTTT. Full variable domain (outside the CDR3, taken from reference TRBV7-9 and TRBJ1-5): DTGVSQNPRHKITKRGQNVTFRCDPISEHNRLYWYRQTLGQGPEFLTYFQNEAQLEKSRLLSDRFSAERPKGSFSTLEIQRTEQGDSAMYLCASSRDSLNQPQHFGDGTRLSIL.

The chain couples TRBV15 to TRBJ2-1; the D gene is possibly TRBD2 (6 bases). In germline, CDR1 is LNHNV, CDR2 YYDKDF (reference sequence). This CDR3 contains 15 residues. Trimming removed 2 bases from V and 1 base from J, with 9 bases in between. CDR3 DNA sequence: TGTGCCACCAGCAGACCCGCGGGGTCCTACAATGAGCAGTTCTTC. Residues: CATSRPAGSYNEQFF.

This rearrangement joins TRBV7-2 to TRBJ2-1; 11 positions agree with TRBD2. Germline V gene sequence: CDR1 SGHTA, CDR2 FQGNSA. V lost 4 bases, J lost 9 bases, and 5 bases stayed unmatched. The CDR3 consists of 14 residues. The CDR3 coding sequence is TGTGCCAGCAGCTCCCGGACTAGCGGGTTTGAGCAGTTCTTC. Amino acids: CASSSRTSGFEQFF. The entire variable domain, with the rest obtained from reference TRBV7-2 and TRBJ2-1, is as follows: GAGVSQSPSNKVTEKGKDVELRCDPISGHTALYWYRQSLGQGLEFLIYFQGNSAPDKSGLPSDRFSAERTGGSVSTLTIQRTQQEDSAVYLCASSSRTSGFEQFFGPGTRLTVL.

J is TRBJ1-4 and V is TRBV29-1; the D gene is possibly TRBD1 (6 bases). Deletions cut 2 bases from V and 7 bases from J, with 17 bases between. The CDR3 loop spans 15 amino acids. Germline V lookup: CDR1 SQVTM, CDR2 ANQGSEA. The CDR3: CSVELLQGRSEKLFF. DNA for the CDR3: TGCAGCGTTGAACTTTTACAGGGTAGGAGTGAAAAACTGTTTTTT.

This rearrangement joins TRBV9 to TRBJ2-3; 8 bases line up with TRBD1. The CDR3 length is 15 residues. The V segment lost 2 bases and the J segment 0 bases; nucleotides outside the gene matches: 2. Germline CDR1 and CDR2: SGDLS and YYNGEE. The CDR3 DNA follows: TGTGCCAGCAGCGTCAGGGGGCCTAGCACAGATACGCAGTATTTT. Translating gives CASSVRGPSTDTQYF. Variable domain in full (rest from reference TRBV9 and TRBJ2-3): DSGVTQTPKHLITATGQRVTLRCSPRSGDLSVYWYQQSLDQGLQFLIQYYNGEERAKGNILERFSAQQFPDLHSELNLSSLELGDSALYFCASSVRGPSTDTQYFGPGTRLTVL.

J is TRBJ1-5 and V is TRBV12-5, with a tentative D call TRBD1 (5 bases). V lost 2 bases to trimming and J lost 2 bases, with 10 bases between them. The V gene's germline CDR1 is LGHNT and CDR2 FRNRAP. The CDR3 is made up of 15 amino acids. The DNA for the CDR3 is TGTGCTAGTGGTTTGAAAGGGGAGGGCAATCAGCCCCAGCATTTT. Translated: CASGLKGEGNQPQHF.

The chain links TRBV5-5 to TRBJ1-2; 11 bases are shared with TRBD1. J lost 8 bases, V lost 5 bases, and 8 bases had no gene match. The CDR3 contains 14 residues. Per the germline V gene, CDR1 is SGHKS and CDR2 is YYEKEE (reference sequence). CDR3 protein: CASSRDRGWDGYTF. The CDR3 region has the DNA TGTGCCAGCAGTCGGGACAGGGGGTGGGACGGCTACACCTTC.

This clone has a single count. The J gene is TRBJ1-5, the V gene TRBV6-1, with D unresolved. Germline CDR1 reads MNHNS; CDR2 reads SASEGT. CDR3 size: 13 residues. V was trimmed by 7 bases and J by 3 bases, leaving 10 bases between them. This CDR3 reads CASMMRDNQPQHF. The CDR3, as DNA: TGTGCCAGCATGATGAGGGACAATCAGCCCCAGCATTTT.

This clone has just one count. This rearrangement joins TRBV19 to TRBJ2-5, with 12 bases identical to TRBD1. This CDR3 spans 15 amino acids. V was clipped by 3 bases and J by 5 bases; unmatched bases: 4. Germline CDR1 is LNHDA and CDR2 is SQIVND (reference sequence). This CDR3 reads CASSMAGTGGETQYF. CDR3 nucleotides: TGTGCCAGTAGTATGGCTGGGACAGGGGGCGAGACCCAGTACTTC.

This chain connects TRBV6-1 to TRBJ1-5; D not resolved. V was trimmed by 4 bases and J by 4 bases, leaving 8 bases between them. The CDR3 is made up of 13 amino acids. Germline V CDR1 and CDR2: MNHNS, SASEGT. In DNA, the CDR3 is TGTGCCAGCAGTGTGCAGATTAATCAGCCCCAGCATTTT. Translated: CASSVQINQPQHF.